This T cell receptor beta chain was obtained from a study of T cell responses to AZD1222 COVID-19 vaccine. Study-wide findings and caveats: Among AZD1222 vaccinees, only 5 to 7 were seropositive at baseline. Among vaccine-associated CD4 TCRs, coverage spanned spike, with dominance at 160-218 and 743-854. As reported, nearly half of all spike-specific TCRs target variant regions that are unmutated.

Here immunoSEQ multiplex PCR was the method, and the copy in TCRdb shows in-frame clones only, minus some. This table has roughly 120,000 clones, 88% appearing once. About this clone: The antigen is undetermined.

The germline CDR1 and CDR2 sequences are SEHNR and FQNEAQ (reference sequence). The CDR3 runs 15 residues. V was pared by 5 bases and J by 2 bases, with 7 bases of the junction left unmatched. The chain carries TRBV7-9 and TRBJ2-3; 7 nucleotides line up with TRBD1. The sequence derives from an adult in good health. The starting material was peripheral blood, obtained on day 0 of AZD1222 vaccination. The CDR3 bases are TGTGCCAGCAGCATCGCAGGGGGACCCACAGATACGCAGTATTTT. The encoded protein is CASSIAGGPTDTQYF.